These 21 T cell receptor beta chains were all obtained from the same sample, sequenced in a study of OX40 agonist ivuxolimab in advanced cancers. Preparation of the library involved the immunoSEQ multiplex PCR assay. The table comes from immuneACCESS by way of TCRdb, which keeps in-frame sequences with V and J called. Part of the clones is missing from these tables; in studies checked, under half for an unresolved V gene and the rest for unknown reasons. The sample table records approximately 19,000 clones; around 84% of these occur just once. The top ten clones comprise around 14% of the sample. The starting material was CD4+ or CD8+ T cells sorted from blood, obtained in a trial of the OX40 agonist ivuxolimab. The receptors were gathered from an adult with an advanced solid tumor such as melanoma, head and neck, liver or kidney cancer.

This chain joins TRBV10-3 and TRBJ2-4; 12 bases agree with TRBD1. V lost 6 bases, J lost 5 bases, and 5 bases stayed unmatched. The germline CDR1 and CDR2 sequences are ENHRY and SYGVKD. The CDR3 extends over 15 amino acids. In DNA form, the CDR3 reads TGTGCCATCAGCGCGGGACAGGGGGCGGAAAACATTCAGTACTTC. Amino acids: CAISAGQGAENIQYF.

The chain uses TRBV19 and TRBJ1-2, with D unclear. The CDR3 is made up of 13 amino acids. Germline loops: CDR1 LNHDA, CDR2 SQIVND (reference sequence). Trimming took off 1 base at V and 8 bases at J, with 11 bases between the two ends. The CDR3 sequence is CASSIGQGRGYTF. As DNA, the CDR3 is TGTGCCAGTAGTATAGGACAAGGCCGCGGCTACACCTTC.

This chain links TRBV27 with TRBJ2-1; D gene unclear. The V and J ends lost 2 bases and 5 bases respectively, with 13 bases between them. Germline V gene sequence: CDR1 MNHEY, CDR2 SMNVEV (reference sequence). This CDR3 is built from 15 residues. CDR3 bases: TGTGCCAGCAGTTTAAGTGGGCCTCCCAACAATGAGCAGTTCTTC. It is translated as CASSLSGPPNNEQFF.

The chain is built from TRBV2 and TRBJ2-5; D call uncertain. This CDR3 is 14 amino acids long. V shed 7 bases and J shed 6 bases, with 18 bases lying between them. CDR1 SNHLY and CDR2 FYNNEI come from the germline V gene. CDR3 nucleotides: TGTGCCAGCATGCCCAGTTCAGGTGAAAAGACCCAGTACTTC. Encoded protein: CASMPSSGEKTQYF.

The V gene is TRBV11-1, the J gene TRBJ2-4, with 7 bases matching TRBD2. The germline V gene encodes CDR1 SGHAT and CDR2 FQDESV (reference sequence). The CDR3 is made up of 14 amino acids. V was pared by 5 bases and J by 5 bases, with 6 bases of the junction left unmatched. CDR3 loop: CASSPSGVENIQYF. In DNA, the CDR3 is TGTGCCAGCAGCCCAAGCGGGGTGGAAAACATTCAGTACTTC.

V gene TRBV6-5 combines with J gene TRBJ1-5; a weak D match, TRBD1 (5 bases). The germline V gene encodes CDR1 MNHEY and CDR2 SVGAGI. The CDR3 is 15 residues long. The V gene lost 2 bases and the J gene lost 6 bases, with 14 bases spanning the gap. CDR3 DNA: TGTGCCAGCAGTTACGGGGGGGGGTACGGTCAGCCCCAGCATTTT. Translation: CASSYGGGYGQPQHF.

The chain joins TRBV7-2 to TRBJ2-7; 10 nucleotides agree with TRBD1. The CDR3 spans 15 residues. Trimming took 4 bases from V and 5 from J; bases not matched to a gene: 8. CDR1 and CDR2 (germline): SGHTA, FQGNSA. The CDR3 region is CASSSGTGDIHEQYF. The CDR3 DNA reads as TGTGCCAGCAGCTCCGGGACAGGGGACATCCACGAGCAGTACTTC.

The V call is TRBV4-3, the J call TRBJ1-1; D may be TRBD1 (6 bases). V was clipped by 1 base and J by 5 bases, with 11 bases between them. This CDR3 region has 14 residues. CDR1 and CDR2 (germline): LGHNA, YSLEER. Here the CDR3 reads CASSQVGGQTEAFF. The DNA for the CDR3 is TGCGCCAGCAGCCAAGTTGGGGGACAAACTGAAGCTTTCTTT.

This clone showed up just a few times. The chain carries TRBV18 and TRBJ1-5; D unresolved. The CDR3 spans 15 residues. V was clipped by 2 bases and J by 3 bases, with 11 bases between them. Germline values: CDR1 KGHSH, CDR2 LQKENI. In DNA form, the CDR3 reads TGTGCCAGCTCACCAGATCGTAGGGCCAATCAGCCCCAGCATTTT. This translates into CASSPDRRANQPQHF.

This chain uses TRBV25-1 with TRBJ1-3, with 7 bases aligning to TRBD1. Unmatched junction bases numbered 6, after V lost 7 bases and J lost 6 bases. Germline V lookup: CDR1 MGHDK, CDR2 SYGVNS. This CDR3 is 13 amino acids long. CDR3 coding DNA: TGTGCCAGCACCCCGCAGGGGGAAAACACCATATATTTT. Amino acids: CASTPQGENTIYF.

The chain employs TRBV15 and TRBJ2-3; D is unresolved. This CDR3 contains 15 residues. The V gene lost 1 base and the J gene lost 0 bases, with 8 bases spanning the gap. In germline, CDR1 is LNHNV, CDR2 YYDKDF (reference sequence). CDR3 DNA: TGTGCCACCAGCAGAGGGTCCCCTAGCACAGATACGCAGTATTTT. Translation: CATSRGSPSTDTQYF.

The chain couples TRBV5-6 to TRBJ2-5; D gene uncertain. The last part of the DNA fits TRBJ2-7 better; the J call may be wrong. CDR3 size: 14 residues. The germline V gene encodes CDR1 SGHDT and CDR2 YYEEEE. CDR3 nucleotides: TGTGCCAGCAGCTTTCTGGTAGGGTCCTACGAGCAGTACTTC. Encoded protein: CASSFLVGSYEQYF.

The gene calls are TRBV6-6 and TRBJ2-4, with D perhaps matching TRBD1 (8 bases). Deletions cut 2 bases from V and 7 bases from J, with 15 bases between. Germline CDR1 reads MNHNY; CDR2 reads SVGAGI (reference sequence). The CDR3 extends over 15 amino acids. CDR3 coding DNA: TGTGCCAGCAGTTACCTGACAGGGGAGGGGAACATTCAGTACTTC. Protein sequence: CASSYLTGEGNIQYF.

This clone appeared a single time. V gene TRBV5-6 combines with J gene TRBJ2-1; TRBD1 agrees at 7 bases. CDR1 and CDR2 from the germline V gene are SGHDT and YYEEEE. The CDR3 totals 15 residues. V shed 0 bases and J 2 bases; nucleotides not matched to a gene: 2. CDR3 sequence: CASSLGDRAYNEQFF. CDR3 nucleotide sequence: TGTGCCAGCAGCTTGGGGGACAGAGCCTACAATGAGCAGTTCTTC.

The chain links TRBV30 to TRBJ1-1; 7 bases map to TRBD1. CDR3 length: 16 amino acids. Germline CDR1 reads GTSNPN; CDR2 reads SVGIG (reference sequence). Unmatched junction bases numbered 19, after V lost 7 bases and J lost 5 bases. The chain's CDR3 is CASYRKYRGVRTEAFF. CDR3 in DNA: TGTGCCTCCTACCGAAAATACAGGGGAGTAAGAACTGAAGCTTTCTTT.

This clone was counted a single time. This rearrangement joins TRBV30 to TRBJ1-3, with 7 nucleotides matching TRBD1. The CDR3 consists of 13 residues. V shed 4 bases, J shed 4 bases, and the junction held 4 bases outside the gene matches. CDR1 and CDR2 (germline): GTSNPN, SVGIG (reference sequence). The chain's CDR3 is CAWTRGHGNTIYF. DNA of the CDR3: TGTGCCTGGACTAGGGGGCACGGAAACACCATATATTTT.

The rearrangement uses TRBV10-1 and TRBJ2-2; D is ambiguous. Germline assignment: CDR1 WNHNN and CDR2 SYGVQD (reference sequence). The V and J ends lost 3 bases and 1 base respectively, with 6 bases between them. This CDR3 is 14 amino acids long. This CDR3 reads CASSELKNTGELFF. The CDR3 DNA is TGCGCCAGCAGTGAACTAAAGAACACCGGGGAGCTGTTTTTT.

The chain uses TRBV5-1 and TRBJ2-1; D is uncertain. This CDR3 has 12 residues. From germline, CDR1 is SGHRS and CDR2 YFSETQ. Trimming removed 0 bases from V and 6 bases from J, with 4 bases in between. The CDR3, as DNA: TGCGCCAGCAGCTTGGGCGGCAATGAGCAGTTCTTC. It is translated as CASSLGGNEQFF.

The chain uses TRBV5-4 and TRBJ2-7, with TRBD1 as a possible D gene (7 bases). Germline V gene lookup returns CDR1 SGHNT and CDR2 YYREEE (reference sequence). The CDR3 is made up of 16 amino acids. Deletions cut 4 bases from V and 1 base from J, with 18 bases between. The CDR3 spells CASSPAGGILSYEQYF. In nucleotides, the CDR3 is TGTGCCAGCAGCCCGGCAGGGGGGATCCTTTCCTACGAGCAGTACTTC.

The rearrangement joins TRBV5-1 to TRBJ2-6; 7 bases line up with TRBD1. Germline CDR1 reads SGHRS; CDR2 reads YFSETQ. V gave up 5 bases and J gave up 4 bases; unmatched junction bases: 9. CDR3 length equals 16 residues. The CDR3 is CASSLRGGPGANVLTF. CDR3 nucleotide sequence: TGCGCCAGCAGTCTGAGAGGGGGCCCGGGGGCCAACGTCCTGACTTTC.

The chain employs TRBV28 and TRBJ2-7; TRBD1 matches at 9 bases. Germline V lookup: CDR1 MDHEN, CDR2 SYDVKM. V was pared by 6 bases and J by 2 bases, with 11 bases of the junction left unmatched. The CDR3 length is 16 residues. The CDR3 here is CASRKINRDRAYEQYF. CDR3 coding DNA: TGTGCCAGCAGAAAGATAAACCGGGACAGGGCCTACGAGCAGTACTTC. Variable domain in full (rest from reference TRBV28 and TRBJ2-7): DVKVTQSSRYLVKRTGEKVFLECVQDMDHENMFWYRQDPGLGLRLIYFSYDVKMKEKGDIPEGYSVSREKKERFSLILESASTNQTSMYLCASRKINRDRAYEQYFGPGTRLTVT.